The clone carrying this T cell receptor beta chain was counted at least ten times. The antigen is undetermined. 5'RACE template switching generated TCR cDNA, adding a universal primer site and UMIs. TCRdb analysed the 5' RACE reads with MiXCR anew, one entry per CDR3 protein. The data hold about 340,000 distinct CDR3 sequences, with 4% observed a single time. The CDR3 has 15 residues. V shed 1 base and J shed 4 bases, with 14 bases lying between them. Germline V gives CDR1 SGHNT, CDR2 YYREEE (reference sequence). The sample originates from a study of T cells after yellow fever vaccination. Study context: In the case of low-cell-number fractions, SMART-Seq v4 Ultra Low Input was used for preparation. The study's findings and limits: By day 5 rather than day 15, the secondary response had peaked, though it was weaker.

Here the sequenced sample was PBMCs, taken 5 days after the yellow fever booster vaccination. This clonotype originated in a young man who received the YFV17D yellow fever vaccine. The genes are TRBV5-4 and TRBJ1-2, with D perhaps TRBD1 (5 bases). CDR3 DNA: TGTGCCAGCAGCTTGCCGAGAGGGGAGGCCTATGGCTACACCTTC. It specifies CASSLPRGEAYGYTF.